A single sample is the source of the 29 T cell receptor beta chains below, sequenced in a study of T cell repertoires in cytomegalovirus infection. These TCRs' antigens remain unknown. TCRdb called the reads again in MiXCR, with one record for every CDR3 protein. Among 700,000 to 850,000 distinct CDR3 sequences listed, 32% were seen once. The sample was cultured CD8+ T cells from PBMCs, taken from culture after CMV antigen stimulation. The source of these receptors is a human donor in good health (CMV status not recorded). Some clones in this sample may be carry-over from other donors' samples.

The CDR3 sequence is CASSLQVNEQFF. The DNA of the CDR3 is TGTGCCAGCAGCTTACAGGTCAATGAGCAGTTCTTC. The chain recombines TRBV7-6 with TRBJ2-1; D unresolved. Per the germline V gene, CDR1 is SGHVS and CDR2 is FNYEAQ. Trimming left V 2 bases short and J 6 bases short, with 5 bases between. The CDR3 is 12 amino acids.

This clonotype was counted at least ten times. V gene TRBV7-2 combines with J gene TRBJ2-2; unclear D gene. V lost 1 base, J lost 0 bases, and 6 bases lay in between. CDR1 SGHTA and CDR2 FQGNSA come from the germline V gene. The CDR3 is 15 amino acids. The CDR3 sequence is CASSLVPTNTGELFF. CDR3 nucleotides: TGTGCCAGCAGCTTAGTCCCTACGAACACCGGGGAGCTGTTTTTT.

In its sample, this clonotype was seen a few times. The rearrangement links TRBV12-3 or TRBV12-4 to TRBJ2-3; TRBD1 matches 7 bases. This CDR3 is 16 amino acids long. Trimming at V came to 5 bases and at J to 2 bases, leaving 10 bases not matched to a gene. CDR3 bases: TGTGCCAGCAGTCTTCGAATTACAGGGGCCACAGATACGCAGTATTTT. It encodes CASSLRITGATDTQYF.

This sequence joins TRBV12-3 or TRBV12-4 and TRBJ1-2, with D unclear. CDR3 length: 13 residues. Trimming stripped 8 bases from V and 4 bases from J, with 14 bases between. The CDR3 loop is CASAPEVSYGYTF. The CDR3 DNA follows: TGTGCCAGCGCCCCAGAGGTGAGCTATGGCTACACCTTC.

V usage is TRBV27 and J usage is TRBJ2-3; 8 nucleotides match TRBD2. Losses at the gene ends were 4 bases for V and 0 bases for J; bases not matched to a gene: 3. The CDR3 contains 15 residues. CDR1 and CDR2 (germline): MNHEY, SMNVEV (reference sequence). The CDR3 nucleotides read TGTGCCAGCAGTTGGACTAGCAGTAGCACAGATACGCAGTATTTT. Its protein is CASSWTSSSTDTQYF.

This chain joins TRBV19 and TRBJ1-5; TRBD1 is a possible D gene (5 bases). CDR3 length: 15 residues. V shed 3 bases and J shed 1 base, with 10 bases lying between them. Germline CDR1 and CDR2: LNHDA and SQIVND (reference sequence). This chain's CDR3 is CASSMKQASNQPQHF. The CDR3 region has the DNA TGTGCCAGTAGTATGAAACAGGCCAGCAATCAGCCCCAGCATTTT. The whole variable domain, remainder taken from reference TRBV19 and TRBJ1-5, is DGGITQSPKYLFRKEGQNVTLSCEQNLNHDAMYWYRQDPGQGLRLIYYSQIVNDFQKGDIAEGYSVSREKKESFPLTVTSAQKNPTAFYLCASSMKQASNQPQHFGDGTRLSIL.

The CDR3 protein is CASGLYVSYNEQFF. Written as DNA, the CDR3 is TGTGCCAGCGGTCTGTATGTCTCCTACAATGAGCAGTTCTTC. The J gene is TRBJ2-1, the V gene TRBV7-4; no clear D. Germline V gives CDR1 SGHVT, CDR2 SQSDAQ. The CDR3 loop spans 14 amino acids. The germline V and J ends were trimmed by 8 bases and 0 bases, with 11 bases remaining between them.

The genes are TRBV6-2 or TRBV6-3 and TRBJ1-1, with a weak D call TRBD1 (5 bases). The germline CDR1 and CDR2 sequences are MNHEY and SVGEGT. V was pared by 4 bases and J by 0 bases, with 15 bases between. This CDR3 is 16 amino acids long. The CDR3 reads CASSSPQDVMNTEAFF. The CDR3 DNA sequence: TGTGCCAGCAGTTCCCCACAGGACGTCATGAACACTGAAGCTTTCTTT.

This clonotype showed up just a few times. The gene calls are TRBV15 and TRBJ2-7; 7 positions match TRBD1. Trimming removed 0 bases from V and 4 bases from J; junction bases left unmatched: 6. In germline, CDR1 is LNHNV, CDR2 YYDKDF (reference sequence). The CDR3 length is 15 residues. CDR3 protein: CATSREEGQTYEQYF. The CDR3, as DNA: TGTGCCACCAGCAGAGAAGAGGGACAGACGTACGAGCAGTACTTC.

J is TRBJ1-2 and V is TRBV12-3 or TRBV12-4; D unresolved. V was clipped by 1 base and J by 4 bases, with 13 bases between them. This CDR3 is built from 15 residues. CDR3 sequence: CASSLGHSQLYGYTF. DNA of the CDR3: TGTGCCAGCAGTTTAGGCCACAGCCAACTCTATGGCTACACCTTC.

Here the CDR3 DNA reads TGTGCCAGCAGCCTAGCGGGGGGGCTTTTTGGAAATGAGCAGTTCTTC. The encoded protein is CASSLAGGLFGNEQFF. This chain connects TRBV27 to TRBJ2-1; 12 bases align to TRBD2. This CDR3 is built from 16 residues. V lost 6 bases, J lost 7 bases, and 10 bases stayed unmatched. Germline CDR1 and CDR2: MNHEY and SMNVEV (reference sequence).

Concerning this clonotype: Relative to the germline gene, one junction end is altered; a read error may explain this. This chain joins TRBV3-1 and TRBJ1-1; D gene uncertain. The CDR3 loop spans 15 amino acids. In germline, CDR1 is LGHDT, CDR2 YNNKEL (reference sequence). In nucleotides, the CDR3 is TGTGCCAGCAACCAAGATCCGGGCTCGAGGACTGAAGCTTTCTTT. Translating it yields CASNQDPGSRTEAFF.

This clonotype was detected only a few times. The rearrangement joins TRBV27 to TRBJ2-1; 8 nucleotides line up with TRBD1. Trimming took 3 bases from V and 8 from J; bases not matched to a gene: 18. The CDR3 runs to 18 residues. Germline CDR1 and CDR2: MNHEY and SMNVEV (reference sequence). The CDR3 reads CASSFILRGTGGRDEQFF. The CDR3 region has the DNA TGTGCCAGCAGTTTTATCCTTAGGGGAACAGGGGGTAGGGATGAGCAGTTCTTC.

This clonotype has just a few counts. V and J are TRBV19 and TRBJ1-5; weak D call: TRBD1 (6 bases). V lost 6 bases and J lost 3, with 12 bases in between. Germline CDR1 LNHDA, CDR2 SQIVND (reference sequence). This CDR3 is 14 amino acids long. The CDR3 sequence: CASRGGGNNQPQHF. CDR3 bases: TGTGCCAGTAGAGGCGGGGGCAACAATCAGCCCCAGCATTTT.

This clonotype was detected ten times or more. The chain employs TRBV28 and TRBJ1-4; maybe TRBD1 (5 bases). CDR3 length: 12 amino acids. Germline values: CDR1 MDHEN, CDR2 SYDVKM. The germline V and J ends were trimmed by 10 bases and 11 bases, with 17 bases remaining between them. This chain's CDR3 is CATRGRFVKLFF. Written as DNA, the CDR3 is TGTGCCACCCGGGGACGATTCGTGAAACTGTTTTTT.

This clonotype was observed a few times. The genes are TRBV27 and TRBJ1-6; D is possibly TRBD1 (5 bases). The length of the CDR3 is 12 residues. Germline CDR1 MNHEY, CDR2 SMNVEV (reference sequence). V lost 4 bases, J lost 9 bases, and 7 bases lay in between. DNA for the CDR3: TGTGCCAGCAGTTCCGGGGGTTCACCCCTCCACTTT. It encodes CASSSGGSPLHF.

This rearrangement joins TRBV13 to TRBJ1-1; no reliable D call. Germline CDR1 PRHDT, CDR2 FYEKMQ (reference sequence). The CDR3 has 13 residues. Trimming cost V 5 bases and J 1 base, with 8 bases left between them. The CDR3 DNA reads TGTGCCAGCAGCCCCACCTCGAACACTGAAGCTTTCTTT. Translating gives CASSPTSNTEAFF.

This sequence joins TRBV28 and TRBJ2-7; 9 nucleotides agree with TRBD1. J gave up 4 bases and V 5 bases, and 9 bases lay outside the gene matches. The length of the CDR3 is 15 residues. Per the germline V gene, CDR1 is MDHEN and CDR2 is SYDVKM. This CDR3 reads CASSPPGQGGYEQYV. DNA of the CDR3: TGTGCCAGCAGTCCGCCGGGACAGGGAGGGTACGAGCAGTACGTC.

This chain connects TRBV4-2 to TRBJ2-5; possibly TRBD2 for D (6 bases). The CDR3 is 15 residues long. Per germline, CDR1 LGHNA and CDR2 YNFKEQ. The V gene lost 0 bases and the J gene lost 4 bases, with 12 bases spanning the gap. The CDR3 is CASSQDPRGGETQYF. DNA of the CDR3: TGTGCCAGCAGCCAAGATCCTCGGGGAGGAGAGACCCAGTACTTC.

The chain couples TRBV10-3 to TRBJ1-1; D gene ambiguous. CDR1 and CDR2 (germline): ENHRY, SYGVKD. V lost 3 bases, J lost 3 bases, and 8 bases lay in between. This CDR3 region has 13 residues. In nucleotides, the CDR3 is TGTGCCATCAGTGATCGGGGTCACACTGAAGCTTTCTTT. Amino acid sequence: CAISDRGHTEAFF.

This clonotype showed up just a few times. The rearrangement links TRBV7-6 to TRBJ1-2; D is unresolved. From germline, CDR1 is SGHVS and CDR2 FNYEAQ. Trimming cost V 1 base and J 6 bases, with 12 bases left between them. The CDR3 is 14 amino acids. Here the CDR3 DNA reads TGTGCCAGCAGCTTAGTTGGGCCAGGTGATGGCTACACCTTC. It codes for CASSLVGPGDGYTF.

V usage is TRBV7-9 and J usage is TRBJ2-5; 12 bases fit TRBD1. V lost 4 bases to trimming and J lost 5 bases; unmatched junction nucleotides: 8. CDR1 SEHNR and CDR2 FQNEAQ come from the germline V gene (reference sequence). CDR3 length: 16 residues. CDR3 nucleotide sequence: TGTGCCAGCAGCTCCCGGGACAGGGGGCTCAGGGAGACCCAGTACTTC. This codes for CASSSRDRGLRETQYF.

Note on this clonotype: Germline and junction disagree at one end, which may indicate a read error. The chain couples TRBV7-9 to TRBJ2-1, with 11 bases aligning to TRBD1. This CDR3 has 15 amino acids. Germline V gene lookup returns CDR1 SEHNR and CDR2 FQNEAQ (reference sequence). The CDR3 nucleotides are TGTACCAGCAGCTTTATCGGACAGGGGGCCGTTGAGCAGTTCTTC. Its protein product is CTSSFIGQGAVEQFF. Filled out from reference TRBV7-9 and TRBJ2-1, the complete variable domain reads DTGVSQNPRHKITKRGQNVTFRCDPISEHNRLYWYRQTLGQGPEFLTYFQNEAQLEKSRLLSDRFSAERPKGSFSTLEIQRTEQGDSAMYLCTSSFIGQGAVEQFFGPGTRLTVL.

This clonotype has a handful of counts. The V and J genes are TRBV7-3 and TRBJ1-6, with a tentative D call TRBD1 (5 bases). This CDR3 has 14 amino acids. Germline V gene lookup returns CDR1 SGHTA and CDR2 FQGTGA. The V end was cut by 2 bases, the J end by 9 bases, with 11 bases between. CDR3 DNA: TGTGCCAGCAGCTTAGTGGGGACCCGTTCACCCCTCCACTTT. Translation gives CASSLVGTRSPLHF.

V gene TRBV7-6 combines with J gene TRBJ2-2; D perhaps matches TRBD2 (5 bases). The ends were cut back, 4 bases at V and 6 bases at J, with 24 bases in the middle. From germline, CDR1 is SGHVS and CDR2 FNYEAQ. The CDR3 extends over 18 amino acids. This CDR3 is CASSSIEGWTPSPGELFF. The CDR3 DNA reads as TGTGCCAGCAGCTCGATCGAGGGATGGACCCCTAGTCCCGGGGAGCTGTTTTTT. The variable domain in full, with the rest retrieved from reference TRBV7-6 and TRBJ2-2, is GAGVSQSPRYKVTKRGQDVALRCDPISGHVSLYWYRQALGQGPEFLTYFNYEAQQDKSGLPNDRFSAERPEGSISTLTIQRTEQRDSAMYRCASSSIEGWTPSPGELFFGEGSRLTVL.

The table lists this clonotype with many counts. This rearrangement joins TRBV6-6 to TRBJ2-3; D is unresolved. V lost 2 bases, J lost 3 bases, and 9 bases lay in between. Germline V gives CDR1 MNHNY, CDR2 SVGAGI (reference sequence). The length of the CDR3 is 14 residues. CDR3 bases: TGTGCCAGCAGTTACGTTGGGCCTACAGATACGCAGTATTTT. It encodes CASSYVGPTDTQYF.

The chain employs TRBV27 and TRBJ2-1; D may match TRBD1 or TRBD2 (5 bases each). The ends were cut back, 2 bases at V and 1 base at J, with 15 bases in the middle. Germline V gene sequence: CDR1 MNHEY, CDR2 SMNVEV (reference sequence). The CDR3 runs to 17 residues. The CDR3 DNA reads as TGTGCCAGCAGTTTAATAAGGGACCTCCGGTCCTACAATGAGCAGTTCTTC. Its protein is CASSLIRDLRSYNEQFF.

In this sample, this clonotype turned up once. The rearrangement joins TRBV2 to TRBJ2-1; 8 nucleotides line up with TRBD2. The CDR3 consists of 17 residues. CDR1 is SNHLY and CDR2 is FYNNEI in the germline V gene. V shed 2 bases, J shed 1 base, and the junction held 7 bases outside the gene matches. The CDR3 bases are TGTGCCAGCAGTGAATCGGGGACTAGTGCGTCCTACAATGAGCAGTTCTTC. Its protein is CASSESGTSASYNEQFF.

This clonotype was detected only once. This chain uses TRBV6-4 with TRBJ2-7; D possibly matches TRBD1 or TRBD2 (5 bases each). CDR1 is MRHNA, CDR2 SNTAGT, per germline. The V end was cut by 8 bases, the J end by 1 base, with 18 bases between. The CDR3 is 15 residues long. The CDR3 sequence is CASARGAEGSYEQYV. As DNA, the CDR3 is TGTGCCAGCGCCCGTGGAGCAGAGGGGTCCTACGAGCAGTACGTC.